This TCR beta chain was documented in a study of patients and donors after allogeneic stem cell transplantation (TCRdb year 2020). Library prep was done by RT-PCR. Sequencing was performed on a NextSeq 550. TCRdb trimmed public reads at Q25 via fastp, called clones via MiXCR and kept in-frame beta chains. Each record represents a unique CDR3 protein, reported with the most common genes and DNA among its rows. In all, the sample holds around 170,000 distinct CDR3 sequences, and about 24% of those were seen once. The ten largest clones represent 25% to 30% of the sample. Ends trimmed: V by 2 bases, J by 0 bases; bases unmatched to a gene: 2. The CDR1 and CDR2 encoded by the germline V gene (reference sequence) are DFQATT and SNEGSKA. The CDR3, cysteine through phenylalanine, is 14 amino acids long. Only the CDR3 DNA stays, 42 bases, in frame from base 1. This clonotype was picked up a small number of times. The clone's antigen remains unknown. The sample holds no much larger clone one base away, and base qualities are not on file.

The receptor was derived from a human donor who was either an allogeneic HSCT recipient or a stem cell or donor lymphocyte infusion donor (not recorded which). It is not recorded whose cells these are; they may come from a transplant donor. The receptor chain draws on TRBV20-1 and TRBJ2-3, with 7 bases matching TRBD2. Sequenced input: blood, either unsorted or a sorted T cell fraction (not recorded which). In nucleotides, the sequence is TGCAGTGCTAGACCCGGGGGGAGCACAGATACGCAGTATTTT. This sequence encodes CSARPGGSTDTQYF.